The rows below give T cell receptor beta chains drawn from one sample of a study of OX40 agonist ivuxolimab in advanced cancers. Libraries were prepared by immunoSEQ multiplex PCR; TCRdb keeps only in-frame clonotypes and omits some of them. The sample holds about 120,000 clones, more than 80% seen once. Sequenced material: CD4+ or CD8+ T cells sorted from blood, taken in a trial of the OX40 agonist ivuxolimab. These receptors came from an adult with an advanced solid tumor such as melanoma, head and neck, liver or kidney cancer. CDR3s include the opening cysteine and the closing phenylalanine or tryptophan.

v_gene	j_gene	CDR3aa
TRBV5-1	TRBJ2-2	CASSSSLSAGELFF
TRBV7-2	TRBJ1-1	CASSLALGDEAFF
TRBV28	TRBJ1-5	CASSSGYSNQPQHF
TRBV18	TRBJ1-1	CASSLGVGAEAFF
TRBV6-1	TRBJ2-7	CASGGRDWNYEQYF
TRBV7-2	TRBJ2-5	CASSPMPLGIGETQYF
TRBV6-5	TRBJ1-2	CASSYYAGTGSYGYTF
TRBV5-1	TRBJ2-7	CASRTGVHEQYF
TRBV7-9	TRBJ2-7	CASSFGTAYEQYF
TRBV12-5	TRBJ2-3	CASGLAGSSSTDTQYF
TRBV7-2	TRBJ1-1	CASSPDRGVWGEAFF
TRBV4-3	TRBJ1-5	CASSQGVDSNQPQHF
TRBV10-3	TRBJ2-4	CAISDLRAGENIQYF
TRBV7-9	TRBJ1-2	CASSLTGDYGYTF
TRBV5-5	TRBJ2-7	CASSFGRYEQYF
TRBV19	TRBJ1-1	CASSPRQGTMNTEAFF
TRBV5-6	TRBJ2-2	CASSPLAGNTGELFF
TRBV9	TRBJ2-2	CASSPQLAGAYTGELFF
TRBV7-9	TRBJ2-7	CASSSGRLREQYF
TRBV7-9	TRBJ1-5	CASSLVETQPQHF
TRBV7-2	TRBJ2-3	CASSPTYQSDTQYF
TRBV28	TRBJ1-4	CASTVGGTNYEKLFF
TRBV6-5	TRBJ2-5	CASTRRGGETQYF
TRBV2	TRBJ1-1	CASLREAAPGTEAFF
TRBV4-3	TRBJ1-5	CASSPSGNQPQHF
TRBV27	TRBJ2-4	CASSPSAWQGAKKNIQYF
TRBV7-9	TRBJ2-3	CASSRGTSGGDTQYF
TRBV5-6	TRBJ2-1	CASSLAGGNNEQFF
TRBV19	TRBJ1-2	CASRDSYGYTF
TRBV5-6	TRBJ2-7	CASSLNHEQYF
TRBV27	TRBJ2-1	CASRQRGGDEQFF
TRBV27	TRBJ2-7	CASRNYGTPYYEQYF
TRBV28	TRBJ1-4	CASSPGATNEKLFF
TRBV7-9	TRBJ2-5	CASRKKTESQETQYF
TRBV29-1	TRBJ2-5	CSVERGDQYF
TRBV6-6	TRBJ1-2	CATSDGYRDGYTF